The rows below give T cell receptor beta chains drawn from one sample of a study of cytomegalovirus exposure and HLA in healthy donors. Sequencing was performed with immunoSEQ multiplex PCR; in TCRdb, only in-frame clones are kept and a portion is missing. The sample carries 75,000 to 100,000 clones, 80% recorded once. Sequenced material: PBMCs. The source of these receptors is a man aged 25-45 years in good health and CMV-seronegative. Each CDR3 is given with its conserved first and last residue. Each record gives: D gene, V gene, J gene, clone size, CDR3 protein, CDR3 DNA. A D gene is named only where the DNA matches it firmly. Clone size is shown for a subset of rows, as once, few, many or a class of expanded clone.

>NA|TRBV5-4|TRBJ1-3|NA
CASSRSGLGGNTIYF
TGTGCCAGCAGCCGCTCAGGGTTAGGTGGAAACACCATATATTTT
>TRBD1|TRBV6-5|TRBJ1-2|NA
CASRATGQNYGYTF
TGTGCCAGCAGGGCGACAGGGCAAAACTATGGCTACACCTTC
>NA|TRBV19|TRBJ1-5|NA
CASSIATGKGQPQHF
TGTGCCAGTAGTATAGCCACAGGGAAAGGACAGCCCCAGCATTTT
>NA|TRBV5-8|TRBJ1-1|NA
CASSFWRESEAFF
TGTGCCAGCAGCTTCTGGAGGGAGTCAGAAGCTTTCTTT
>TRBD1|TRBV19|TRBJ1-2|few
CASRLDRASYGYTF
TGTGCCAGTAGGTTGGACAGGGCTTCCTATGGCTACACCTTC
>NA|TRBV7-2|TRBJ2-7|few
CASSLALSSSYEQYF
TGTGCCAGCAGCTTAGCGCTCAGTTCCTCCTACGAGCAGTACTTC
>TRBD1|TRBV7-2|TRBJ1-1|NA
CASSSMSGGAFF
TGTGCCAGCAGCTCGATGTCAGGGGGGGCTTTCTTT
>NA|TRBV7-3|TRBJ2-1|NA
CASSLGSSYNEQFF
TGTGCCAGCAGCCTCGGGTCCTCCTACAATGAGCAGTTCTTC
>NA|TRBV6-5|TRBJ1-3|NA
CASSYRGQSSGNTIYF
TGTGCCAGCAGTTACAGAGGACAGTCCTCTGGAAACACCATATATTTT
>NA|TRBV7-2|TRBJ2-3|NA
CASSLGETQADTQYF
TGTGCCAGCAGCTTAGGGGAGACGCAAGCAGATACGCAGTATTTT
>NA|TRBV6-1|TRBJ2-7|few
CASSERQGISYEQYF
TGTGCCAGCAGTGAAAGGCAGGGGATAAGCTACGAGCAGTACTTC
>NA|TRBV25-1|TRBJ2-5|NA
CASSESKGLVETQYF
TGTGCCAGCAGTGAATCGAAGGGGTTGGTGGAGACCCAGTACTTC
>NA|TRBV4-3|TRBJ1-1|NA
CASSPRSRQAGEAFF
TGCGCCAGCAGCCCACGTTCAAGACAGGCCGGTGAAGCTTTCTTT
>NA|TRBV6-6|TRBJ1-2|NA
CASSTPPVRGYTF
TGTGCCAGCAGTACCCCTCCAGTCCGCGGCTACACCTTC
>NA|TRBV7-8|TRBJ1-1|NA
CASNLHGGGTEAFF
TGTGCCAGCAACTTACACGGCGGGGGCACTGAAGCTTTCTTT
>NA|TRBV7-8|TRBJ1-4|NA
CASSLVVGVGEKLFF
TGTGCCAGCAGCTTAGTTGTAGGGGTTGGTGAAAAACTGTTTTTT
>TRBD1|TRBV6-5|TRBJ1-2|NA
CASSSPSGTGFGGYTF
TGTGCCAGCAGTTCCCCCTCCGGGACAGGATTCGGCGGCTACACCTTC
>TRBD1|TRBV25-1|TRBJ1-5|NA
CASSGPGQGWQPQHF
TGTGCCAGCAGTGGTCCAGGACAGGGATGGCAGCCCCAGCATTTT
>TRBD1|TRBV6-5|TRBJ1-1|few
CASRRTGAEAFF
TGTGCCAGCAGGCGGACAGGGGCGGAAGCTTTCTTT
>TRBD1|TRBV6-4|TRBJ2-1|NA
CASSISGTVNEQFF
TGTGCCAGCAGCATCTCCGGGACAGTCAATGAGCAGTTCTTC
>TRBD2|TRBV5-1|TRBJ2-1|NA
CASSFSGGPVEQFF
TGCGCCAGCAGCTTCTCGGGAGGGCCGGTTGAGCAGTTCTTC
>NA|TRBV30|TRBJ1-2|NA
CAWSVMGHNYGYTF
TGTGCCTGGAGTGTAATGGGACACAACTATGGCTACACCTTC
>NA|TRBV2|TRBJ1-5|NA
CASGLAGDYSNQPQHF
TGTGCCAGCGGGTTGGCAGGGGATTATAGCAATCAGCCCCAGCATTTT
>NA|TRBV11-2|TRBJ2-3|NA
CASSQGTTDTQYF
TGTGCCAGCAGCCAGGGTACAACGGATACGCAGTATTTT
>TRBD2|TRBV15|TRBJ2-1|NA
CATSRDRLAVNNEQFF
TGTGCCACCAGCAGAGATCGGCTAGCGGTCAACAATGAGCAGTTCTTC
>NA|TRBV5-4|TRBJ2-2|NA
CASSLPGSDTGELFF
TGTGCCAGCAGCTTGCCGGGATCAGACACCGGGGAGCTGTTTTTT
>NA|TRBV11-2|TRBJ1-1|once
CASSPPYTEAFF
TGTGCCAGCAGCCCCCCCTACACTGAAGCTTTCTTT
>TRBD1|TRBV6-5|TRBJ2-7|NA
CASSYRQGALEQYF
TGTGCCAGCAGTTACCGACAGGGGGCTCTCGAGCAGTACTTC
>TRBD1|TRBV5-1|TRBJ2-5|once
CASSPRQGYETQYF
TGCGCCAGCAGCCCCCGACAGGGTTACGAGACCCAGTACTTC
>NA|TRBV10-3|TRBJ2-6|NA
CAIRSVGANVLTF
TGTGCCATCAGATCAGTCGGGGCCAACGTCCTGACTTTC
>TRBD1|TRBV4-3|TRBJ2-7|NA
CASSPRTGTPHEQYF
TGCGCCAGCAGCCCCCGGACAGGGACCCCCCACGAGCAGTACTTC
>TRBD2|TRBV11-3|TRBJ2-3|once
CASSLDSFRGRDTQYF
TGTGCCAGCAGCTTAGATTCGTTCCGCGGGAGGGATACGCAGTATTTT
>NA|TRBV7-2|TRBJ1-1|NA
CASSLVAGVKANTEAFF
TGTGCCAGCAGCTTAGTCGCAGGGGTAAAGGCGAACACTGAAGCTTTCTTT
>TRBD1|TRBV6-1|TRBJ1-1|once
CASSGDRGDAEAFF
TGTGCCAGCAGTGGAGACAGGGGTGACGCTGAAGCTTTCTTT
>TRBD2|TRBV7-6|TRBJ2-7|NA
CASSPGTSGIGSYEQYF
TGTGCCAGCAGCCCTGGGACTAGCGGGATCGGGTCCTACGAGCAGTACTTC
>NA|TRBV28|TRBJ1-6|NA
CASSLKDNSPLHF
TGTGCCAGCAGTTTAAAAGACAATTCCCCCCTCCACTTT
>TRBD1|TRBV18|TRBJ2-3|NA
CASSPGTVKDTQYF
TGTGCCAGCTCACCAGGGACAGTGAAAGATACGCAGTATTTT
>NA|TRBV18|TRBJ1-4|NA
CASSPSVPREKLFF
TGTGCCAGCTCACCGTCCGTGCCCCGGGAAAAACTGTTTTTT
>NA|TRBV10-3|TRBJ2-3|NA
CAISEAAADTQYF
TGTGCCATCAGTGAGGCCGCAGCAGATACGCAGTATTTT
>TRBD2|TRBV29-1|TRBJ2-7|NA
CSVRGAGPPFHEQYF
TGCAGCGTTAGGGGAGCGGGACCGCCCTTCCACGAGCAGTACTTC
>NA|TRBV18|TRBJ1-6|NA
CASSQGGGSPLHF
TGTGCCAGCTCCCAAGGGGGTGGATCACCCCTCCACTTT
>NA|TRBV30|TRBJ1-6|NA
CAWSWHYSPLHF
TGTGCCTGGAGTTGGCATTATTCACCCCTCCACTTT
>TRBD2|TRBV6-4|TRBJ2-3|few
CASSSSGGSTDTQYF
TGTGCCAGCAGTTCTAGCGGGGGAAGCACAGATACGCAGTATTTT
>NA|TRBV21-1|TRBJ1-1|NA
CASSPRGRGGDTEAFF
TGTGCCAGCAGTCCCCGTGGACGGGGAGGAGACACTGAAGCTTTCTTT